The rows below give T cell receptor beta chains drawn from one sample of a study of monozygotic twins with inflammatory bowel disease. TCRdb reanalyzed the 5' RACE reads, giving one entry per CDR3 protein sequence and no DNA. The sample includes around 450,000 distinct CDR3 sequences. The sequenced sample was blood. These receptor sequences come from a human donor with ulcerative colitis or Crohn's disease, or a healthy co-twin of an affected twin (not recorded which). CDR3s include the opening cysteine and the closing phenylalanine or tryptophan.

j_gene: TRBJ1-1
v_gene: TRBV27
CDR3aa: CASSSGGATEAFF

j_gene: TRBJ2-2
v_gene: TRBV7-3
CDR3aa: CASSLLGITGELFF

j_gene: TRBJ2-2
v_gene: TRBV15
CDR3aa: CATSIPGLAGGPSTGELFF

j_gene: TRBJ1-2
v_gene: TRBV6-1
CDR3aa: CASSSVGVPTNYGYTF

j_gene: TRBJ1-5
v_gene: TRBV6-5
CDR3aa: CASSSGGPSNQPQHF

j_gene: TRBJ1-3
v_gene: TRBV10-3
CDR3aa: CASGGTVGNTIYF

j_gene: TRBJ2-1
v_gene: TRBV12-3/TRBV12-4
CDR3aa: CASSRGDDEQFF

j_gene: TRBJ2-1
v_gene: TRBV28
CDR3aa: CASSLPGLPYNEQFF

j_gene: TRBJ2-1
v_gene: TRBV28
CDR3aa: CASRGGSPFSYNEQFF

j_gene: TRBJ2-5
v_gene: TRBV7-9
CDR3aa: CASSPRYQEETQYF

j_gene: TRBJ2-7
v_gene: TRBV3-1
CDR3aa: CASSQDYRTATVEQYF

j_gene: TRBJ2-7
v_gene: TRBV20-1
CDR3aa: CSASAGTGAYEQYF

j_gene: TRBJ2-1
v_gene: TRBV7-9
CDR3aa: CASSRHRTSGDEQFF

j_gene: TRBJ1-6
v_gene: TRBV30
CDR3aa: CAWSAGSFYSSYNSPLHF

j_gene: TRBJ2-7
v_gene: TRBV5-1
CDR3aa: CASSPMTSGSSYEQYF

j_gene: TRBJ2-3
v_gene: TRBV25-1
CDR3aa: CASSFPSGGPDTQYF

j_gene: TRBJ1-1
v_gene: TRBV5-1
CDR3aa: CASSLPGANTEAFF

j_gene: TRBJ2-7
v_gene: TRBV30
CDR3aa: CAWSVRGAGREQYF

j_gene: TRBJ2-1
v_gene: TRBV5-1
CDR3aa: CASSLNGFSYNEQFF

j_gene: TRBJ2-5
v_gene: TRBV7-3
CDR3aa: CASSLTGSLQETQYF

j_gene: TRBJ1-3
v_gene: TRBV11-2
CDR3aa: CASRLPGGAGNTIYF

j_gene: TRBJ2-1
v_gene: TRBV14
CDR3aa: CASSQDKNEQFF

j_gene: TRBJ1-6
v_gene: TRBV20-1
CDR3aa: CSARDGNSPLHF

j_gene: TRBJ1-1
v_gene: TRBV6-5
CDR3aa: CASTQGARAFF

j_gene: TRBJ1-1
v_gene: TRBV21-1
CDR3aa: CASSPGHPEAFF

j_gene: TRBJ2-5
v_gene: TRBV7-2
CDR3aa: CASSLLIGTPRETQYF

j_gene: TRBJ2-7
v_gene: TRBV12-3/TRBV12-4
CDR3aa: CASSFEGGSYEQYF

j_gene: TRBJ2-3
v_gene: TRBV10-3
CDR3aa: CALRDRVTDTQYF

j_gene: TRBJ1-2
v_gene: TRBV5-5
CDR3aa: CASSLSGGGNGYTF

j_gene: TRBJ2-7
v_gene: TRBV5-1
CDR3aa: CASSFGGAADEQYF

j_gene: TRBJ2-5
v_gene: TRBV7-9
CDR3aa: CASSLSGTGFQETQYF

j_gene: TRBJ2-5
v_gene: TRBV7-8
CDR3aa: CASSLARLQGFQETQYF

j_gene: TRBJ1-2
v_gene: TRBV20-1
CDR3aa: CSARDSTAGLGYTF

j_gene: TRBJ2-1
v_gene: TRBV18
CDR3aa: CASSLDRSYNEQFF

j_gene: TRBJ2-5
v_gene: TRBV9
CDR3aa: CASSVTGQKETQYF

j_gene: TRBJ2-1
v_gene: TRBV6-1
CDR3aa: CASRGEGATLWDEQFF

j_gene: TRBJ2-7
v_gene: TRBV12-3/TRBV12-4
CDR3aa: CASSPLQGQWGYEQYF

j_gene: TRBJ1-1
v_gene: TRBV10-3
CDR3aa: CAISEPTGEAFF

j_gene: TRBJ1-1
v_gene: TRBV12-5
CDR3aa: CASGALAEAFF

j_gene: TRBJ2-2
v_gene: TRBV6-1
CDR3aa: CASSPRRANTGELFF

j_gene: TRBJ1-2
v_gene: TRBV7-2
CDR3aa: CASSFPTTGGLGGYTF

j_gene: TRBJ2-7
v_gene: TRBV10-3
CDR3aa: CAISDGGRTYEQYF

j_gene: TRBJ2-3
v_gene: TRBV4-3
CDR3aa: CASSQATSGNADTQYF

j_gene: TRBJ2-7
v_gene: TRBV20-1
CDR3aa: CSASGSSGSFPYEQYF

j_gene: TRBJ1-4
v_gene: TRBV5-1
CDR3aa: CASSFNQGGSEKLFF

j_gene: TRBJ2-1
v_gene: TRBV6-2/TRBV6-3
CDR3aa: CASTYRDRAFNEQFF